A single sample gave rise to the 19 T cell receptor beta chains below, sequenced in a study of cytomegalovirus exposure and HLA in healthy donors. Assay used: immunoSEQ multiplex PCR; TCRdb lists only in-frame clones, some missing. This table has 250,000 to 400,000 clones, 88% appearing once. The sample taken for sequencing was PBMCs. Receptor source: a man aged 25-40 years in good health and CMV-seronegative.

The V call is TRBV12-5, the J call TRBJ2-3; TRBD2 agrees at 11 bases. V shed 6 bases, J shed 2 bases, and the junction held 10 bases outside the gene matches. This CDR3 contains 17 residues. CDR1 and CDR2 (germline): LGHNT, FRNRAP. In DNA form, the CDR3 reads TGTGCTAGTGGCCCGCGACTAGCGGGATCCCTCACAGATACGCAGTATTTT. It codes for CASGPRLAGSLTDTQYF.

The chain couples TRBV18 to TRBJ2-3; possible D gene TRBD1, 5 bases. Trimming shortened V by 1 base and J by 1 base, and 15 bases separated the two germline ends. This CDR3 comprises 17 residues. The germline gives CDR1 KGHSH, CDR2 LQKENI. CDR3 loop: CASSPLMAQGRTDTQYF. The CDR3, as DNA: TGTGCCAGCTCACCACTCATGGCTCAGGGTCGCACAGATACGCAGTATTTT.

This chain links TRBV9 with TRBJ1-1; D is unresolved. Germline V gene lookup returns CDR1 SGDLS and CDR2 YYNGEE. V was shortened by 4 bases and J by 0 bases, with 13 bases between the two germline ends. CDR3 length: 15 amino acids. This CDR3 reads CASSPLAAMNTEAFF. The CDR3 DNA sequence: TGTGCCAGCAGCCCCCTGGCGGCTATGAACACTGAAGCTTTCTTT. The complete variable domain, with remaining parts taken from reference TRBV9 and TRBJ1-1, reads DSGVTQTPKHLITATGQRVTLRCSPRSGDLSVYWYQQSLDQGLQFLIQYYNGEERAKGNILERFSAQQFPDLHSELNLSSLELGDSALYFCASSPLAAMNTEAFFGQGTRLTVV.

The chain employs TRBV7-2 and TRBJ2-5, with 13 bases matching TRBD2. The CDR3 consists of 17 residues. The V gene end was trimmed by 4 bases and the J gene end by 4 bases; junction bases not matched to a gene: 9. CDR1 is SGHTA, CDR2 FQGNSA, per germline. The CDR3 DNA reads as TGTGCCAGCAGCTGGGGTACGACTAGCGGGGGGCCAGAGACCCAGTACTTC. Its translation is CASSWGTTSGGPETQYF.

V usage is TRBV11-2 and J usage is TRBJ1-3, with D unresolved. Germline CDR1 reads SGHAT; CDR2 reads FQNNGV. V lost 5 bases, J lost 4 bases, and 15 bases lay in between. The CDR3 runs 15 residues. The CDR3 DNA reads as TGTGCCAGCAGCCGCTTACAGAGTTCGGGAAACACCATATATTTT. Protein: CASSRLQSSGNTIYF.

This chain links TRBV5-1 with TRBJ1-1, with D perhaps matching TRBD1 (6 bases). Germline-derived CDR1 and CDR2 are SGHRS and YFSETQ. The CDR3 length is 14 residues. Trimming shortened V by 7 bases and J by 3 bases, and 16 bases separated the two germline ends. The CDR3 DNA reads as TGCGCCAGCGGGTCTCAGGGGCGCGACACTGAAGCTTTCTTT. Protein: CASGSQGRDTEAFF.

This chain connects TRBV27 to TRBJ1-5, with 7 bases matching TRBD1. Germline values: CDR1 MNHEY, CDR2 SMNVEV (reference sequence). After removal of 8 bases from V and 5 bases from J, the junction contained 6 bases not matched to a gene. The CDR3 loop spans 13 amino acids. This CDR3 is CASSRDSYQPQHF. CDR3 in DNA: TGTGCCAGCTCAAGGGACAGCTATCAGCCCCAGCATTTT.

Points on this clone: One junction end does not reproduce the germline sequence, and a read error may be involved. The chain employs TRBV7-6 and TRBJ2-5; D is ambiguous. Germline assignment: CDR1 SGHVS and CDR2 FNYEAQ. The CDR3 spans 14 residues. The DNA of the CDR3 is TGTGCCAGCAGTTTAGAGCTTAACCAAGAGACCCAGTACTTC. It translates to CASSLELNQETQYF.

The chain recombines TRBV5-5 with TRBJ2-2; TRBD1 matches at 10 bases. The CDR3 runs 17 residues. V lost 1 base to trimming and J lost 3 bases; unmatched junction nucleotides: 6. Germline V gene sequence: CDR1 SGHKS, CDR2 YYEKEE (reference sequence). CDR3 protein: CASSLRDRGRDTGELFF. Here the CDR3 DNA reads TGTGCCAGCAGCTTGCGCGACAGGGGGCGAGACACCGGGGAGCTGTTTTTT.

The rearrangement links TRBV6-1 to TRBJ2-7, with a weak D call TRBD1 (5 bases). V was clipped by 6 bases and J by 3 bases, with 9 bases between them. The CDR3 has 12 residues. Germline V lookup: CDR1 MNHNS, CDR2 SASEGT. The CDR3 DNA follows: TGTGCCAGCAGCAGGGATGGCTACGAGCAGTACTTC. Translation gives CASSRDGYEQYF.

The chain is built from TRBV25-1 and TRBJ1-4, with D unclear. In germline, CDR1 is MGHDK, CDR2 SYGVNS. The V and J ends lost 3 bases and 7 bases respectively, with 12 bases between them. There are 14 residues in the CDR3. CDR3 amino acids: CASSEGRPSEKLFF. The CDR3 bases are TGTGCCAGCAGTGAGGGCCGCCCGAGTGAAAAACTGTTTTTT.

The CDR3 DNA reads TGTGCCAGTAGTATAGGGACAACCACCGGGGAGCTGTTTTTT. It codes for CASSIGTTTGELFF. The chain employs TRBV19 and TRBJ2-2; D is perhaps TRBD1 (5 bases). The ends were cut back, 1 base at V and 4 bases at J, with 7 bases in the middle. In germline, CDR1 is LNHDA, CDR2 SQIVND (reference sequence). The length of the CDR3 is 14 residues. Variable domain in full (rest from reference TRBV19 and TRBJ2-2): DGGITQSPKYLFRKEGQNVTLSCEQNLNHDAMYWYRQDPGQGLRLIYYSQIVNDFQKGDIAEGYSVSREKKESFPLTVTSAQKNPTAFYLCASSIGTTTGELFFGEGSRLTVL.

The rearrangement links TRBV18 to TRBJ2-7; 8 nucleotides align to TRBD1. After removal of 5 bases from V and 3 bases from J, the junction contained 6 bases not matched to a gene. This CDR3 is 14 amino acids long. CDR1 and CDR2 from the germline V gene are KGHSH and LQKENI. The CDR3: CASSSGQGGYEQYF. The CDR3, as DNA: TGTGCCAGCTCATCCGGACAGGGTGGCTACGAGCAGTACTTC.

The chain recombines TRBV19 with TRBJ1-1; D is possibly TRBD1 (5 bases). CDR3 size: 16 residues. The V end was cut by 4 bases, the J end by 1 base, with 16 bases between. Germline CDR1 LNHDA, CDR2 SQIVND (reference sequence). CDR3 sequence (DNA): TGTGCCAGTAGTAAGCATTATAGGGGTTGGAACACTGAAGCTTTCTTT. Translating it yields CASSKHYRGWNTEAFF.

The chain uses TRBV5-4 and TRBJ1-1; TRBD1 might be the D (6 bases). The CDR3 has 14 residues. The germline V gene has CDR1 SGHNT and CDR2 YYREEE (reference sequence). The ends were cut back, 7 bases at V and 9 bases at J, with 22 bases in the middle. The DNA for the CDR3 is TGTGCCAGCGGCGGGGGGCGGAGGGCCTCTCAAGCTTTCTTT. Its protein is CASGGGRRASQAFF.

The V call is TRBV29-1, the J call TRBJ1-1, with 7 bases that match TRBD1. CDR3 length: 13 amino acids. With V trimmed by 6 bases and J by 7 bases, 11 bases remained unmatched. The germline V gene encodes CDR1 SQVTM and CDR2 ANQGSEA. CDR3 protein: CSVLDRQSVEAFF. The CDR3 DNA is TGCAGCGTGCTGGACAGGCAGTCTGTTGAAGCTTTCTTT.

As DNA, the CDR3 is TGTGCCATCAGTGAGGGGCTTTTGATTATAGAGCAGTACTTC. The encoded protein is CAISEGLLIIEQYF. V gene TRBV10-3 combines with J gene TRBJ2-7; D is uncertain. Trimming took 2 bases from V and 7 from J, leaving 15 bases between them. The CDR3 extends over 14 amino acids. Germline CDR1 and CDR2: ENHRY and SYGVKD.

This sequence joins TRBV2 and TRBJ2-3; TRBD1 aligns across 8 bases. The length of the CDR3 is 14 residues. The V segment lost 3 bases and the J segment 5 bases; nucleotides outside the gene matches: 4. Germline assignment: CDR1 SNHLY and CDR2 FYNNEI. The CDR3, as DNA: TGTGCCAGCAGTGACCGACAGGGGATAGATACGCAGTATTTT. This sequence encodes CASSDRQGIDTQYF.

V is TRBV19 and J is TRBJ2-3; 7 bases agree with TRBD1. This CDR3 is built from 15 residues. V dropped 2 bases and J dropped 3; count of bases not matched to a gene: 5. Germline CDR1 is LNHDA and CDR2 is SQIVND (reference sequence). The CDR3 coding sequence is TGTGCCAGTAGTATACAGGGGGTTTTAACAGATACGCAGTATTTT. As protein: CASSIQGVLTDTQYF. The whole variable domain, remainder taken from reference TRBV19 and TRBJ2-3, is DGGITQSPKYLFRKEGQNVTLSCEQNLNHDAMYWYRQDPGQGLRLIYYSQIVNDFQKGDIAEGYSVSREKKESFPLTVTSAQKNPTAFYLCASSIQGVLTDTQYFGPGTRLTVL.